This T cell receptor (beta chain) is from a study of beta chain features in type 1 diabetes. After removal of 4 bases from V and 6 bases from J, the junction contained 5 bases not matched to a gene. The CDR3 is 13 amino acids. Germline CDR1 and CDR2: MNHNY and SVGAGI (reference sequence). The sample holds many counts of this clone. The study reverse transcribed the entire isolated RNA, so it sequenced expressed TCRB transcripts. The repertoire was sequenced with immunoSEQ multiplex PCR; TCRdb's copy has only in-frame clones and lacks some. The profile shows roughly 140,000 clones, around 8.5% of them singletons.

This receptor was identified in a man between 18 and 35 years old in good health. Material: central memory CD4+ T cells from blood. V gene TRBV6-6 combines with J gene TRBJ1-1; TRBD1 matches 7 bases. CDR3 sequence reads: CASSSGTAPEAFF. CDR3 sequence (DNA): TGTGCCAGCAGTTCTGGGACAGCACCTGAAGCTTTCTTT.